This entry lists 32 T cell receptor beta chains sequenced from one sample in a study of shared clonotypes between healthy human individuals. Clones were sequenced by immunoSEQ multiplex PCR, and TCRdb holds only the in-frame ones, with some missing. The table lists about 690,000 clones, less than 95% of them singletons. The sample taken for sequencing was memory CD8+ T cells from PBMCs. Subset described: CD45RO+ cells pooled with CCR7-negative TemRA cells. These receptors were taken from a man younger than 30 in good health. Some clones in this sample may be carry-over from other donors' samples.

The V gene is TRBV4-1, the J gene TRBJ1-5, with D maybe TRBD1 (6 bases). Trimming removed 0 bases at V and 3 bases at J, with 9 bases between. The CDR3 covers 15 residues. Germline lookup yields CDR1 MGHRA and CDR2 YSYEKL. In DNA form, the CDR3 reads TGCGCCAGCAGCCAAGATCGGGGGGCCAATCAGCCCCAGCATTTT. The encoded protein is CASSQDRGANQPQHF.

CDR3 coding DNA: TGTGCCAGCAGCCAAAACAGGGCCCCCTCCTATGGCTACACCTTC. Its protein is CASSQNRAPSYGYTF. The chain employs TRBV11-2 and TRBJ1-2; D is possibly TRBD1 (6 bases). The ends were cut back, 5 bases at V and 4 bases at J, with 17 bases in the middle. This CDR3 spans 15 amino acids. CDR1 is SGHAT, CDR2 FQNNGV, per germline.

The V gene is TRBV7-2, the J gene TRBJ2-5, with 10 positions matching TRBD2. Per germline, CDR1 SGHTA and CDR2 FQGNSA. The CDR3 has 16 amino acids. The V and J ends lost 6 bases and 5 bases, in that order; junction bases with no gene match: 12. The CDR3, as DNA: TGTGCCAGCAGTCACCGAGCGGGAGGGGAGGGGGAGACCCAGTACTTC. This gives the protein CASSHRAGGEGETQYF. The full variable domain, rest sourced from reference TRBV7-2 and TRBJ2-5, is GAGVSQSPSNKVTEKGKDVELRCDPISGHTALYWYRQSLGQGLEFLIYFQGNSAPDKSGLPSDRFSAERTGGSVSTLTIQRTQQEDSAVYLCASSHRAGGEGETQYFGPGTRLLVL.

The V and J genes are TRBV29-1 and TRBJ1-2; D ambiguous. Germline V gene lookup returns CDR1 SQVTM and CDR2 ANQGSEA. V lost 4 bases to trimming and J lost 8 bases, with 14 bases between them. The CDR3 spans 12 residues. CDR3 amino acids: CSVGGSEAGYTF. In DNA form, the CDR3 reads TGCAGCGTTGGCGGGAGTGAGGCCGGCTACACCTTC.

This clone occurred once. The genes are TRBV27 and TRBJ1-6; 10 bases map to TRBD1. Trimming took 5 bases from V and 13 from J; bases not matched to a gene: 8. The germline gives CDR1 MNHEY, CDR2 SMNVEV (reference sequence). This CDR3 is built from 14 residues. The CDR3 here is CASSGDRGLRPLHF. The CDR3 bases are TGTGCCAGCAGTGGGGACAGGGGCCTGCGGCCCCTCCACTTT.

The genes are TRBV19 and TRBJ2-5; the match to TRBD1 covers 10 bases. The CDR3 consists of 15 residues. The germline V gene has CDR1 LNHDA and CDR2 SQIVND (reference sequence). The V segment lost 1 base and the J segment 4 bases; nucleotides outside the gene matches: 3. The CDR3 coding sequence is TGTGCCAGTAGTATAGCGCGGACAGGGGGAGAGACCCAGTACTTC. As protein: CASSIARTGGETQYF.

The V and J genes are TRBV27 and TRBJ2-7; no definite D call. This CDR3 has 13 amino acids. V lost 2 bases to trimming and J lost 2 bases, with 7 bases between them. CDR1 is MNHEY, CDR2 SMNVEV, per germline (reference sequence). Here the CDR3 DNA reads TGTGCCAGCAGTTTAACGACGGCCTACGAGCAGTACTTC. It is translated as CASSLTTAYEQYF.

V is TRBV6-1 and J is TRBJ2-7; 9 bases map to TRBD1. The CDR3 sequence is 16 residues long. CDR1 and CDR2 from the germline V gene are MNHNS and SASEGT. The J segment lost 6 bases and the V segment lost 4 bases, leaving 13 bases of the junction unmatched. CDR3 DNA sequence: TGTGCCAGCAGTGCGACCGAGTACAGGGGGCTAAGCGAGCAGTACTTC. Encoded protein: CASSATEYRGLSEQYF.

The V call is TRBV11-2, the J call TRBJ2-5, with a tentative D call TRBD1 (6 bases). The CDR3 extends over 14 amino acids. Germline V gene lookup returns CDR1 SGHAT and CDR2 FQNNGV. V lost 1 base to trimming and J lost 5 bases, with 11 bases between them. The CDR3 DNA is TGTGCCAGCAGCTTAGGGTCCCAGGGGGAGACCCAGTACTTC. Protein: CASSLGSQGETQYF.

The CDR3 reads CSVVDQVSYEQYF. The DNA of the CDR3 is TGCAGCGTTGTGGATCAGGTCTCCTACGAGCAGTACTTC. The chain carries TRBV29-1 and TRBJ2-7; D gene unclear. The germline CDR1 and CDR2 sequences are SQVTM and ANQGSEA. There are 13 residues in the CDR3. Trimming left V 4 bases short and J 0 bases short, with 10 bases between.

V is TRBV4-2 and J is TRBJ2-1, with D possibly matching TRBD2 (5 bases). This CDR3 comprises 15 residues. The germline V gene encodes CDR1 LGHNA and CDR2 YNFKEQ. V was shortened by 0 bases and J by 2 bases, with 8 bases between the two germline ends. CDR3 nucleotide sequence: TGTGCCAGCAGCCAAGAGCGGGTGACCTACAATGAGCAGTTCTTC. This codes for CASSQERVTYNEQFF.

The V gene is TRBV19, the J gene TRBJ2-7; maybe TRBD2 (5 bases). The length of the CDR3 is 14 residues. V was shortened by 6 bases and J by 5 bases, with 17 bases between the two germline ends. Looked up from germline, CDR1 is LNHDA and CDR2 is SQIVND (reference sequence). In DNA, the CDR3 is TGTGCCAGTAGCCCCCTCCGGGGAATCGACGAGCAGTACTTC. It specifies CASSPLRGIDEQYF.

V is TRBV7-6 and J is TRBJ1-1; D is ambiguous. Trimming shortened V by 1 base and J by 1 base, and 7 bases separated the two germline ends. CDR1 is SGHVS and CDR2 is FNYEAQ in the germline V gene. CDR3 size: 14 residues. CDR3 region: CASSLEAGNTEAFF. The CDR3 DNA is TGTGCCAGCAGCTTAGAGGCCGGGAACACTGAAGCTTTCTTT.

The chain joins TRBV5-4 to TRBJ2-1; TRBD2 agrees at 15 bases. The ends lost 9 bases at V and 7 bases at J; junction bases unmatched: 5. Germline lookup yields CDR1 SGHNT and CDR2 YYREEE (reference sequence). There are 14 residues in the CDR3. CDR3 DNA sequence: TGTGCCACCTATGGGACTAGCGGGAGGAATGAGCAGTTCTTC. Its translation: CATYGTSGRNEQFF.

This chain uses TRBV19 with TRBJ1-1; D perhaps matches TRBD1 (6 bases). Trimming cost V 3 bases and J 4 bases, with 12 bases left between them. CDR3 length equals 14 residues. CDR1 and CDR2 from the germline V gene are LNHDA and SQIVND (reference sequence). CDR3: CASSIRGGGTEAFF. The CDR3 coding sequence is TGTGCCAGTAGTATCAGGGGTGGAGGCACTGAAGCTTTCTTT. Supplemented by reference TRBV19 and TRBJ1-1, the full variable domain reads DGGITQSPKYLFRKEGQNVTLSCEQNLNHDAMYWYRQDPGQGLRLIYYSQIVNDFQKGDIAEGYSVSREKKESFPLTVTSAQKNPTAFYLCASSIRGGGTEAFFGQGTRLTVV.

The chain employs TRBV4-1 and TRBJ2-3; TRBD1 or TRBD2 may be the D gene (5 bases each). The CDR3 sequence is 15 residues long. Germline lookup yields CDR1 MGHRA and CDR2 YSYEKL. V was clipped by 4 bases and J by 4 bases, with 15 bases between them. The CDR3 coding sequence is TGCGCCAGCAGCCGATCCGAGGGGATCTCAGATACGCAGTATTTT. This gives the protein CASSRSEGISDTQYF.

The gene calls are TRBV7-9 and TRBJ2-7; TRBD1 or TRBD2 may be the D gene (7 bases each). CDR1 is SEHNR, CDR2 FQNEAQ, per germline (reference sequence). The CDR3 covers 14 residues. Between the trimmed V and J ends, which lost 5 bases and 1 base, there was a span of 12 bases. CDR3 coding DNA: TGTGCCAGCAGCGGGGGGGACAGATCCTACGAGCAGTACTTC. Translation gives CASSGGDRSYEQYF.

The rearrangement joins TRBV11-3 to TRBJ2-2, with a weak D call TRBD2 (6 bases). The V end was cut by 5 bases, the J end by 4 bases, with 20 bases between. This CDR3 is built from 17 residues. Germline lookup yields CDR1 SGHNT and CDR2 YENEEA. The CDR3, as DNA: TGTGCCAGCAGCCCCCGAGGCGTAACAGCGGGCACCGGGGAGCTGTTTTTT. This codes for CASSPRGVTAGTGELFF.

The rearrangement uses TRBV6-5 and TRBJ2-5, with D perhaps being TRBD1 or TRBD2 (5 bases each). The V end lost 6 bases, the J end lost 7 bases, and 21 bases lay between the germline ends. The germline V gene encodes CDR1 MNHEY and CDR2 SVGAGI. CDR3 length: 15 residues. The CDR3 sequence is CASRPGTRRLGTQYF. The CDR3, as DNA: TGTGCCAGCAGACCCGGGACCAGAAGGTTAGGGACCCAGTACTTC.

This clone came up a few times. The genes are TRBV29-1 and TRBJ1-1; 9 bases are a match to TRBD1. Germline CDR1 reads SQVTM; CDR2 reads ANQGSEA. With 6 bases clipped from V and 5 bases from J, the junction kept 7 bases outside the gene matches. This CDR3 is built from 13 residues. CDR3 nucleotide sequence: TGCAGCGTCGAAACAGGGGGCTTTACTGAAGCTTTCTTT. This encodes CSVETGGFTEAFF.

The rearrangement links TRBV5-6 to TRBJ2-7; D is possibly TRBD1 or TRBD2 (6 bases each). This CDR3 contains 14 residues. Germline assignment: CDR1 SGHDT and CDR2 YYEEEE. Trimming shortened V by 4 bases and J by 7 bases, and 18 bases separated the two germline ends. In nucleotides, the CDR3 is TGTGCCAGCAGCCCAGGGGTCGGCGCGGGGGAGCAGTACTTC. Its protein is CASSPGVGAGEQYF. Based on the CDR3 plus reference TRBV5-6 and TRBJ2-7, the full variable domain is DAGVTQSPTHLIKTRGQQVTLRCSPKSGHDTVSWYQQALGQGPQFIFQYYEEEERQRGNFPDRFSGHQFPNYSSELNVNALLLGDSALYLCASSPGVGAGEQYFGPGTRLTVT.

The chain joins TRBV28 to TRBJ2-7; 8 nucleotides line up with TRBD1. Looked up from germline, CDR1 is MDHEN and CDR2 is SYDVKM. V dropped 6 bases and J dropped 3; count of bases not matched to a gene: 4. CDR3 length equals 13 residues. In DNA form, the CDR3 reads TGTGCCAGCAGGGAACAGGGGGGCTACGAGCAGTACTTC. Residues: CASREQGGYEQYF.

This chain joins TRBV7-9 and TRBJ2-7; D call uncertain. Per the germline V gene, CDR1 is SEHNR and CDR2 is FQNEAQ (reference sequence). Between the trimmed V and J ends, which lost 5 bases and 6 bases, there was a span of 14 bases. The CDR3 sequence is 13 residues long. As DNA, the CDR3 is TGTGCCAGCAGCCCGAAGTCCCTTTTCGAGCAGTACTTC. Protein: CASSPKSLFEQYF.

This clone has only one observation. This rearrangement joins TRBV6-5 to TRBJ2-1; a possible D gene is TRBD1 (6 bases). V lost 7 bases, J lost 0 bases, and 13 bases lay in between. CDR3 length: 15 amino acids. Germline CDR1 MNHEY, CDR2 SVGAGI. CDR3 nucleotides: TGTGCCAGCAACCTGCAGGGGTTCTCCTACAATGAGCAGTTCTTC. Residues: CASNLQGFSYNEQFF.

The chain recombines TRBV28 with TRBJ1-4; D call uncertain. Trimming removed 1 base at V and 6 bases at J, with 9 bases between. CDR3 length: 14 amino acids. Germline CDR1 MDHEN, CDR2 SYDVKM. CDR3 DNA sequence: TGTGCCAGCAGTTTATTAGGGATGGATGAAAAACTGTTTTTT. This encodes CASSLLGMDEKLFF.

The chain employs TRBV4-1 and TRBJ2-2; possibly TRBD2 for D (7 bases). Trimming removed 5 bases from V and 6 bases from J, with 10 bases in between. Germline V gene data show CDR1 as MGHRA and CDR2 as YSYEKL. The CDR3 is 13 residues long. The CDR3 DNA follows: TGCGCCAGCAGCGAGGGGGGGGCCGGGGAGCTGTTTTTT. Amino acids: CASSEGGAGELFF.

V and J are TRBV6-1 and TRBJ1-1; D is uncertain. CDR1 and CDR2 from the germline V gene are MNHNS and SASEGT. The CDR3 consists of 15 residues. The V and J ends lost 10 bases and 0 bases respectively, with 18 bases between them. CDR3 region: CATRRSLLMNTEAFF. The CDR3 nucleotides read TGTGCCACCCGGAGGTCGCTTCTCATGAACACTGAAGCTTTCTTT.

The genes are TRBV7-8 and TRBJ2-1; possible D gene TRBD2, 6 bases. The germline gives CDR1 SGHVS, CDR2 FQNEAQ. The CDR3 is 17 residues long. Trimming took off 3 bases at V and 4 bases at J, with 19 bases between the two ends. DNA of the CDR3: TGTGCCAGCAGCTTTCTAAGGGGACTTTGGGATTACAATGAGCAGTTCTTC. The encoded protein is CASSFLRGLWDYNEQFF.

The CDR3 nucleotides read TGTGCCAGTCTAGGGGGGCTAGCTGAAGCTTTCTTT. Protein product: CASLGGLAEAFF. The V and J genes are TRBV19 and TRBJ1-1, with D possibly matching TRBD1 (6 bases). Trimming shortened V by 8 bases and J by 6 bases, and 13 bases separated the two germline ends. The CDR3 loop spans 12 amino acids. The germline CDR1 and CDR2 sequences are LNHDA and SQIVND (reference sequence).

The J gene is TRBJ1-3, the V gene TRBV29-1; 9 bases align to TRBD1. The CDR3 sequence is 14 residues long. Germline trimming cut 4 bases from V and 4 bases from J; bases unmatched to any gene: 5. Germline loops: CDR1 SQVTM, CDR2 ANQGSEA. CDR3 residues: CSVGGGQGGNTIYF. CDR3 nucleotide sequence: TGCAGCGTTGGTGGGGGACAGGGCGGAAACACCATATATTTT.

This chain joins TRBV7-5 and TRBJ1-4. TRBV7-5 is labeled a pseudogene. This CDR3 has 16 residues. CDR3 DNA: TGTGTCAGAAGCGGGTGGATGGGTGCGGCTAATGAAAAACTGTTTTTT. Amino acid sequence: CVRSGWMGAANEKLFF.

This chain links TRBV11-2 with TRBJ2-5; D remains unclear. CDR1 is SGHAT and CDR2 is FQNNGV in the germline V gene. CDR3 length: 13 amino acids. The ends were cut back, 3 bases at V and 2 bases at J, with 7 bases in the middle. The CDR3 DNA reads TGTGCCAGCAGCTTGTCATCACAAGAGACCCAGTACTTC. It yields the protein CASSLSSQETQYF.